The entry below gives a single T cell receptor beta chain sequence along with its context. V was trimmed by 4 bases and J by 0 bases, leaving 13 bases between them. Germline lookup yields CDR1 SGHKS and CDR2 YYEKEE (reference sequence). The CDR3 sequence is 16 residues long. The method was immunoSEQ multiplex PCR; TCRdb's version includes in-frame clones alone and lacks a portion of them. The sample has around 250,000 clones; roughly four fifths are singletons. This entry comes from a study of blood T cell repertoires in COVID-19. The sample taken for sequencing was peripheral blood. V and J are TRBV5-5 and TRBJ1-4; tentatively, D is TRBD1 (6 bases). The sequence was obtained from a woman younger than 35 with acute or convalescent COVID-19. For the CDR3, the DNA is TGTGCCAGCAGCCCCGGACAGACTGCAACTAATGAAAAACTGTTTTTT. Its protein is CASSPGQTATNEKLFF. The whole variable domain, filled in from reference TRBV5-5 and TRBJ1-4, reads DAGVTQSPTHLIKTRGQQVTLRCSPISGHKSVSWYQQVLGQGPQFIFQYYEKEERGRGNFPDRFSARQFPNYSSELNVNALLLGDSALYLCASSPGQTATNEKLFFGSGTQLSVL.